Shown below are 15 T cell receptor beta chains from a single sample sequenced in a study of identical twins' blood T cells. TCRdb ran MiXCR on the 5' RACE reads and lists one entry per CDR3 protein. This sample has 400,000 or so distinct CDR3 sequences, with around 30% found just once. The specimen was PBMCs. These receptors were collected from a woman aged 18-49 years in good health.

This sequence joins TRBV4-3 and TRBJ2-1; D is uncertain. The germline gives CDR1 LGHNA, CDR2 YSLEER. The V end lost 4 bases, the J end lost 4 bases, and 14 bases lay between the germline ends. CDR3 length: 15 amino acids. CDR3 in DNA: TGCGCCAGCAGCCCCGAGTGGGTGGGGTACAATGAGCAGTTCTTC. Its protein product is CASSPEWVGYNEQFF.

As concerns this clonotype: One end of the junction does not line up with germline, which may come from a read error. V gene TRBV5-1 combines with J gene TRBJ1-1, with D tentatively TRBD1 (5 bases). There are 14 residues in the CDR3. Per the germline V gene, CDR1 is SGHRS and CDR2 is YFSETQ. Written as DNA, the CDR3 is TGCGCCAGCATCCCCAGGGAGGGAAACAATGAAGCTTTCTTT. Amino acids: CASIPREGNNEAFF.

At least ten counts were recorded for this clonotype. DNA of the CDR3: TGCAGTGCTAGACTCCCCTGGGGCTACAGCACAGATACGCAGTATTTT. It is translated as CSARLPWGYSTDTQYF. This chain uses TRBV20-1 with TRBJ2-3; weak D call: TRBD1 (5 bases). Germline lookup yields CDR1 DFQATT and CDR2 SNEGSKA (reference sequence). V shed 2 bases and J shed 0 bases, with 15 bases lying between them. This CDR3 has 16 amino acids.

The CDR3 coding sequence is TGTGCCAGCAGCTTAAAGGGGGCCGCTAGGGCCTCGAACACCGGGGAGCTGTTTTTT. It translates to CASSLKGAARASNTGELFF. V is TRBV7-9 and J is TRBJ2-2; 7 nucleotides line up with TRBD1. Germline values: CDR1 SEHNR, CDR2 FQNEAQ (reference sequence). The CDR3 is 19 amino acids. V gave up 2 bases and J gave up 0 bases; unmatched junction bases: 12.

J is TRBJ1-2 and V is TRBV3-1; D is unresolved. CDR1 and CDR2 from the germline V gene are LGHDT and YNNKEL (reference sequence). This CDR3 region has 14 residues. The germline V and J ends were trimmed by 2 bases and 0 bases, with 7 bases remaining between them. The CDR3 sequence: CASSQRAANYGYTF. The CDR3, as DNA: TGTGCCAGCAGCCAAAGGGCGGCTAACTATGGCTACACCTTC.

This clonotype has ten or more counts. As DNA, the CDR3 is TGTGCCAGCAGTGGTACGGGCACCGGGGAGCTGTTTTTT. It translates to CASSGTGTGELFF. V usage is TRBV25-1 and J usage is TRBJ2-2; D is uncertain. The V gene lost 4 bases and the J gene lost 4 bases, with 7 bases spanning the gap. CDR1 is MGHDK, CDR2 SYGVNS, per germline. This CDR3 is 13 amino acids long.

The V call is TRBV12-3 or TRBV12-4, the J call TRBJ2-4; 9 nucleotides align to TRBD2. The CDR3 spans 14 residues. J was trimmed by 7 bases and V by 5 bases; bases with no gene match: 6. The CDR3 DNA follows: TGTGCCAGCAGTCGTAGCGGGAGTCTGAACATTCAGTACTTC. It translates to CASSRSGSLNIQYF.

On this clonotype: A read error is possible here, since a much larger clone lies one base away. The J gene is TRBJ2-2, the V gene TRBV20-1; 7 nucleotides agree with TRBD1. Germline V CDR1 and CDR2: DFQATT, SNEGSKA (reference sequence). This CDR3 region has 13 residues. For the CDR3, the DNA is TGCAGTGCTATTCCAGGGGGAACCGGGGAGCTGCTTTTT. Translating it yields CSAIPGGTGELLF.

To note about this clonotype: A read error is likely, as this CDR3 ends without the conserved phenylalanine or tryptophan. The rearrangement joins TRBV20-1 to TRBJ1-2, with 10 bases aligning to TRBD1. Trimming took 3 bases from V and 3 from J; bases not matched to a gene: 19. The CDR3 covers 19 residues. In germline, CDR1 is DFQATT, CDR2 SNEGSKA (reference sequence). The CDR3 nucleotides read TGCAGTGCTAGTCATCCCCCGGGACAGGGGTTAAGTTTTGACTATGGCTACACCCTC. As protein: CSASHPPGQGLSFDYGYTL.

This clonotype was seen a few times. The chain employs TRBV19 and TRBJ1-1, with 7 positions matching TRBD1. The CDR3 extends over 14 amino acids. V trimming: 3 bases; J trimming: 0 bases; junction bases outside the gene matches: 1. CDR1 is LNHDA and CDR2 is SQIVND in the germline V gene (reference sequence). The CDR3 spells CASSIRGMNTEAFF. The CDR3 DNA reads as TGTGCCAGTAGTATCAGGGGGATGAACACTGAAGCTTTCTTT.

The sample holds a few counts of this clonotype. The rearrangement uses TRBV21-1 and TRBJ2-3. TRBV21-1 is an annotated pseudogene. CDR3 size: 14 residues. CDR3 nucleotide sequence: TGTGCCAGCAGCATGTTGAAGGGCCCAGATACGCAGTATTTT. It encodes CASSMLKGPDTQYF.

V and J are TRBV6-2 or TRBV6-3 and TRBJ1-5; D remains ambiguous. Trimming cost V 7 bases and J 11 bases, with 24 bases left between them. Per the germline V gene, CDR1 is MNHEY and CDR2 is SVGEGT. The CDR3 covers 15 residues. This chain's CDR3 is CASTLTWQARDAQHF. As DNA, the CDR3 is TGTGCCAGCACCCTTACGTGGCAGGCCCGGGATGCCCAGCATTTT.

This clonotype was observed a handful of times. The CDR3 spells CSANPTGAGNTIYF. CDR3 DNA: TGCAGTGCTAACCCGACAGGGGCTGGAAACACCATATATTTT. The V and J genes are TRBV20-1 and TRBJ1-3; 8 positions agree with TRBD1. The CDR3 consists of 14 residues. The trim removed 4 bases at V and 2 bases at J, leaving 4 bases unmatched. The germline V gene encodes CDR1 DFQATT and CDR2 SNEGSKA (reference sequence).

This clonotype was seen only a few times. The J gene is TRBJ1-2, the V gene TRBV7-2; D is ambiguous. Germline CDR1 and CDR2: SGHTA and FQGNSA. With 5 bases removed from V and 6 bases from J, the gap between germline ends came to 7 bases. The CDR3 consists of 11 residues. The CDR3 protein is CASSQQHGYTF. The CDR3 DNA is TGTGCCAGCAGCCAACAGCATGGCTACACCTTC. The whole variable domain, filled in from reference TRBV7-2 and TRBJ1-2, reads GAGVSQSPSNKVTEKGKDVELRCDPISGHTALYWYRQSLGQGLEFLIYFQGNSAPDKSGLPSDRFSAERTGGSVSTLTIQRTQQEDSAVYLCASSQQHGYTFGSGTRLTVV.

The chain carries TRBV12-5 and TRBJ2-1; TRBD2 aligns across 11 bases. The CDR3 is 17 residues long. The germline gives CDR1 LGHNT, CDR2 FRNRAP. With 1 base clipped from V and 7 bases from J, the junction kept 9 bases outside the gene matches. CDR3 loop: CASGLALLAGERNEQFF. The CDR3 DNA sequence: TGTGCTAGTGGTTTGGCCCTACTAGCGGGGGAGAGGAATGAGCAGTTCTTC.